The 11 T cell receptor beta chains reported below all come from one sample, sequenced in a study of blood T cell repertoires in COVID-19 (dated by TCRdb to between 2020 and 2021). The library was obtained by the immunoSEQ multiplex PCR assay. The source is immuneACCESS, and TCRdb retained only in-frame sequences with V and J called. Part of the clones is not carried over; for the studies checked, unresolved V genes explain less than half of this, and the remainder is unexplained. This sample holds approximately 180,000 clones; over 60% were observed only once. 26% of the sample comes from the top ten. The sample taken for sequencing was peripheral blood. The receptors shown here come from a woman in her sixties or seventies with acute or convalescent COVID-19.

V usage is TRBV7-9 and J usage is TRBJ2-2, with TRBD2 matching over 11 bases. The CDR3 covers 16 residues. Germline loops: CDR1 SEHNR, CDR2 FQNEAQ (reference sequence). With 4 bases clipped from V and 7 bases from J, the junction kept 8 bases outside the gene matches. The CDR3 here is CASSYNSGRANGELFF. In nucleotides, the CDR3 is TGTGCCAGCAGCTACAATAGCGGGAGGGCCAACGGGGAGCTGTTTTTT.

This clone was counted a single time. The V call is TRBV6-6, the J call TRBJ1-3; D gene ambiguous. V was trimmed by 2 bases and J by 0 bases, leaving 11 bases between them. This CDR3 contains 16 residues. Per germline, CDR1 MNHNY and CDR2 SVGAGI (reference sequence). The CDR3 DNA sequence: TGTGCCAGCAGTTACGATGGCGGCAGCTCTGGAAACACCATATATTTT. Translated, it gives CASSYDGGSSGNTIYF.

The rearrangement joins TRBV30 to TRBJ2-5; TRBD2 is a possible D gene (6 bases). The CDR3 is 17 amino acids. The germline V and J ends were trimmed by 4 bases and 0 bases, with 21 bases remaining between them. CDR1 and CDR2 from the germline V gene are GTSNPN and SVGIG (reference sequence). CDR3 amino acids: CAWTLQQRRAHQETQYF. CDR3 nucleotide sequence: TGTGCCTGGACCTTACAACAGCGGAGGGCCCACCAAGAGACCCAGTACTTC.

The rearrangement uses TRBV6-5 and TRBJ2-5, with 8 bases lining up with TRBD2. The J segment lost 4 bases and the V segment lost 8 bases, leaving 6 bases of the junction unmatched. This CDR3 has 13 residues. Germline CDR1 is MNHEY and CDR2 is SVGAGI. DNA of the CDR3: TGTGCCAGCCACCCGAGCGGGAGAGAGACCCAGTACTTC. Translation gives CASHPSGRETQYF.

This clone was counted a few times. V gene TRBV30 combines with J gene TRBJ1-6; no clear D. Germline loops: CDR1 GTSNPN, CDR2 SVGIG (reference sequence). CDR3 length equals 14 residues. Trimming shortened V by 1 base and J by 8 bases, and 12 bases separated the two germline ends. CDR3 in amino acids: CAWSATRVDSPLHF. The CDR3, as DNA: TGTGCCTGGAGTGCAACTAGGGTTGATTCACCCCTCCACTTT.

The chain uses TRBV5-4 and TRBJ2-7; 8 bases fit TRBD1. Germline V gene data show CDR1 as SGHNT and CDR2 as YYREEE (reference sequence). J gave up 5 bases and V 5 bases, and 12 bases lay outside the gene matches. This CDR3 is 15 amino acids long. CDR3 in DNA: TGTGCCAGCAGAATTGATAGGACAGGGTATCACGAGCAGTACTTC. Protein sequence: CASRIDRTGYHEQYF.

J is TRBJ2-2 and V is TRBV29-1; D might be TRBD1 (6 bases). CDR3 length: 13 residues. The germline CDR1 and CDR2 sequences are SQVTM and ANQGSEA. The V end lost 2 bases, the J end lost 5 bases, and 9 bases lay between the germline ends. Here the CDR3 DNA reads TGCAGCGTTGAAACAGGGATTACCGGGGAGCTGTTTTTT. Its protein product is CSVETGITGELFF.

V and J are TRBV29-1 and TRBJ2-7, with D maybe TRBD1 (6 bases). Trimming cost V 5 bases and J 4 bases, with 15 bases left between them. The CDR3 is made up of 13 amino acids. Germline values: CDR1 SQVTM, CDR2 ANQGSEA. The chain's CDR3 is CSVRLDSLYEQYF. DNA for the CDR3: TGCAGCGTTCGTCTGGACAGTCTTTACGAGCAGTACTTC.

This clone has only a few counts. This rearrangement joins TRBV7-9 to TRBJ2-2, with D perhaps TRBD1 (5 bases). V was clipped by 1 base and J by 3 bases, with 9 bases between them. CDR1 and CDR2 (germline): SEHNR, FQNEAQ (reference sequence). The CDR3 totals 15 residues. CDR3: CASSLGQYDTGELFF. DNA of the CDR3: TGTGCCAGCAGCTTAGGACAGTATGACACCGGGGAGCTGTTTTTT.

The chain joins TRBV27 to TRBJ2-2, with D possibly matching TRBD2 (6 bases). V lost 4 bases and J lost 7, with 16 bases in between. CDR1 is MNHEY, CDR2 SMNVEV, per germline (reference sequence). The CDR3 runs 15 residues. Here the CDR3 DNA reads TGTGCCAGCAGTTCTAGCGCCACGCGGCTCGGGGAGCTGTTTTTT. This translates into CASSSSATRLGELFF.

The chain links TRBV4-2 to TRBJ2-5; 15 bases align to TRBD2. With V trimmed by 0 bases and J by 1 base, 9 bases remained unmatched. CDR3 length: 20 amino acids. Germline CDR1 reads LGHNA; CDR2 reads YNFKEQ. The chain's CDR3 is CASSQEVSGLAGGIQETQYF. The CDR3 DNA reads TGTGCCAGCAGCCAAGAAGTCTCGGGACTAGCGGGAGGCATCCAAGAGACCCAGTACTTC.